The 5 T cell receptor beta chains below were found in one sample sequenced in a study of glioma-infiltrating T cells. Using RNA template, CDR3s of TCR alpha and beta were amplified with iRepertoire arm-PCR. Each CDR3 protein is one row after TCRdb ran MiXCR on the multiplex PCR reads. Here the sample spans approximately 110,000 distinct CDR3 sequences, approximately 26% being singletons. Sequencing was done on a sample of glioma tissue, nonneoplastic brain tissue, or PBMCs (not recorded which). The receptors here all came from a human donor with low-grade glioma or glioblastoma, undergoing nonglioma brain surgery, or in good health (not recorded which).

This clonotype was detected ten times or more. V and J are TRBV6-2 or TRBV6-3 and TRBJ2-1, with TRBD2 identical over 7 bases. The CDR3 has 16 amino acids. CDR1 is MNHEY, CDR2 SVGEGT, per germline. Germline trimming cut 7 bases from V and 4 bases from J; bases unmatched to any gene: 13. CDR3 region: CASMDLRDYTYNEQFF. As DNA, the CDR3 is TGTGCCAGCATGGATCTCCGGGACTACACTTACAATGAGCAGTTCTTC.

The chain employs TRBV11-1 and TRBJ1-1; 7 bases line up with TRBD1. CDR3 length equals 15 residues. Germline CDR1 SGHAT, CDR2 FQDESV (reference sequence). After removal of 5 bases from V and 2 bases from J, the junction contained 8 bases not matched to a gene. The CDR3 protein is CASSPEGGGNTEAFF. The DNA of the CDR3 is TGTGCCAGCAGCCCAGAGGGAGGGGGCAACACTGAAGCTTTCTTT. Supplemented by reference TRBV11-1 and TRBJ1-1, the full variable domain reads EAEVAQSPRYKITEKSQAVAFWCDPISGHATLYWYRQILGQGPELLVQFQDESVVDDSQLPKDRFSAERLKGVDSTLKIQPAELGDSAMYLCASSPEGGGNTEAFFGQGTRLTVV.

The CDR3 DNA sequence: TGCAGCGTAGGGACAGGGTGGGACAATGAGCAGTTCTTC. It codes for CSVGTGWDNEQFF. The chain has TRBV29-1 and TRBJ2-1, with 9 bases that match TRBD1. The germline gives CDR1 SQVTM, CDR2 ANQGSEA. The trim removed 6 bases at V and 5 bases at J, leaving 5 bases unmatched. The CDR3 is 13 amino acids.

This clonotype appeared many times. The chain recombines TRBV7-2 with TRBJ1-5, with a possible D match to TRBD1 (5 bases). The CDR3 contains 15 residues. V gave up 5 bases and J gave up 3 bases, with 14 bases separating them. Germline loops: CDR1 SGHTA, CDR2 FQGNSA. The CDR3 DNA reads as TGTGCCAGCAGCCCAGGCGGGGGGATCAATCAGCCCCAGCATTTT. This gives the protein CASSPGGGINQPQHF.

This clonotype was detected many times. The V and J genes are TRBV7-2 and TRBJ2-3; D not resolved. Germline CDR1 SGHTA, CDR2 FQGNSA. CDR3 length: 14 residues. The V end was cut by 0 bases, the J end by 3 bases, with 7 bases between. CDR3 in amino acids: CASSLASRTDTQYF. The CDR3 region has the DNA TGTGCCAGCAGCTTAGCGTCGAGGACAGATACGCAGTATTTT.